This TCR beta chain was recovered during a study of blood T cell repertoires in COVID-19. The germline gives CDR1 SGHNT, CDR2 YYREEE (reference sequence). V was shortened by 4 bases and J by 0 bases, with 7 bases between the two germline ends. This CDR3 spans 13 amino acids. The method was immunoSEQ multiplex PCR; TCRdb's version includes in-frame clones alone and lacks a portion of them. The data contain about 260,000 clones, 84% of them seen just once; the ten biggest clones take up about 1.6%. Input material: peripheral blood. The clonotype originates from a woman aged 40 to 55 who had recovered from COVID-19. The chain is built from TRBV5-4 and TRBJ2-5, with a tentative D call TRBD1 (6 bases). CDR3 nucleotides: TGTGCCAGCAGCACAGGGAACCAAGAGACCCAGTACTTC. It encodes CASSTGNQETQYF. The whole variable domain, remainder taken from reference TRBV5-4 and TRBJ2-5, is ETGVTQSPTHLIKTRGQQVTLRCSSQSGHNTVSWYQQALGQGPQFIFQYYREEENGRGNFPPRFSGLQFPNYSSELNVNALELDDSALYLCASSTGNQETQYFGPGTRLLVL.